What follows describes a single T cell receptor (beta chain). After isolation, RNA underwent reverse transcription to generate cDNA as the sequencing template. The method was immunoSEQ multiplex PCR; TCRdb's version includes in-frame clones alone and lacks a portion of them. The table records around 270,000 clones, roughly 60% of them present only once. The data derive from a study of CD8+ T cells in alopecia areata. Study summary: At a dose of 5 to 10 mg twice daily, oral tofacitinib was given to treated patients.

This CDR3 contains 15 residues. Trimming cost V 6 bases and J 0 bases; bases outside gene matches: 6. In germline, CDR1 is LNHDA, CDR2 SQIVND (reference sequence). Noted treatment: oral pan-JAK inhibitor, 5-10 mg twice daily. The study team obtained lesional scalp punch biopsies and peripheral blood from alopecia areata patients. This receptor was obtained from a human donor with alopecia areata. The specimen comprised CD4+ T cells sorted from blood, sampled at week 24, from a patient treated with tofacitinib. The chain combines TRBV19 with TRBJ2-5, with 8 bases that match TRBD2. This CDR3 is CASSSGGAYQETQYF. The CDR3 DNA sequence: TGTGCCAGTAGCTCGGGGGGGGCGTACCAAGAGACCCAGTACTTC.